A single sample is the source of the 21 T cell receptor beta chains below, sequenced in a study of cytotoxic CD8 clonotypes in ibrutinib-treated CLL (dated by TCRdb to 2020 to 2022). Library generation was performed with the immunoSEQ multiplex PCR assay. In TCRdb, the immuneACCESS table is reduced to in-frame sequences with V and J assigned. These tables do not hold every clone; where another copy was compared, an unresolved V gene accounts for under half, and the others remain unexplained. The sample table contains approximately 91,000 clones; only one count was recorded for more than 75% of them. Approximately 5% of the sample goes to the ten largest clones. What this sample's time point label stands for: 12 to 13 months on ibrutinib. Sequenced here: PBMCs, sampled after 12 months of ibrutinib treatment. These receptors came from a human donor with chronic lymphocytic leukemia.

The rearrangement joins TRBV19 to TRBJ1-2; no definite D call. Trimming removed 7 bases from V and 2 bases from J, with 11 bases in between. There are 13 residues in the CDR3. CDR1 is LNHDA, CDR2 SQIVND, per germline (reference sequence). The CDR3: CASTHTPNYGYTF. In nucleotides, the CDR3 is TGTGCCAGTACACATACACCAAACTATGGCTACACCTTC.

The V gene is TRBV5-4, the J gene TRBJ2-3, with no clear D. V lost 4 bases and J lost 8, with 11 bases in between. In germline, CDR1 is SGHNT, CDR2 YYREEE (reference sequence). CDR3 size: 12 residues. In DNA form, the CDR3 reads TGTGCCAGCAGCGAGGACGCCTCTACGCAGTATTTT. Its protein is CASSEDASTQYF.

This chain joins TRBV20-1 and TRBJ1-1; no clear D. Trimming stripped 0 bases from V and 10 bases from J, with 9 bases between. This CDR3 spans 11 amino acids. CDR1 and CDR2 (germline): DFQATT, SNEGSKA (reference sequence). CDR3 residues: CSARDQGRAFF. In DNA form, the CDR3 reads TGCAGTGCTAGAGATCAAGGGAGAGCTTTCTTT.

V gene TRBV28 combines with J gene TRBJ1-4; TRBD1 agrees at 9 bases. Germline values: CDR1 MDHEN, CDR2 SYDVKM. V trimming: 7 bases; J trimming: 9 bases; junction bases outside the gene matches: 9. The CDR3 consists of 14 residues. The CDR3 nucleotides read TGTGCCAGCACCACCGGGACAGGGAGGAAAAAACTGTTTTTT. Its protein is CASTTGTGRKKLFF.

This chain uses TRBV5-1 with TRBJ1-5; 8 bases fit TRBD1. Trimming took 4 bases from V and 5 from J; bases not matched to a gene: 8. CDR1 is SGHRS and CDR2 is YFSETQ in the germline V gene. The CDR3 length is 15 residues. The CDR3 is CASSPRTGRHQPQHF. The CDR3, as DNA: TGCGCCAGCAGCCCCCGGACAGGGCGGCATCAGCCCCAGCATTTT.

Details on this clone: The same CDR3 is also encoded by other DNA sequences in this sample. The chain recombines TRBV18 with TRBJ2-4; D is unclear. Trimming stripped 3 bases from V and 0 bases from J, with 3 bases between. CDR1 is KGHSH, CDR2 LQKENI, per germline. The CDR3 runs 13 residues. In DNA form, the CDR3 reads TGTGCCAGCTCACCCCTAGCCAAAAACATTCAGTACTTC. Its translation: CASSPLAKNIQYF.

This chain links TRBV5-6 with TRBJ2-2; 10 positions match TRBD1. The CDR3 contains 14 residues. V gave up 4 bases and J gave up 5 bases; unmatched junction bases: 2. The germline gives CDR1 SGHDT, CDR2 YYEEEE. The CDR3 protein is CASSRTGGTGELFF. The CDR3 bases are TGTGCCAGCAGCAGGACAGGGGGGACCGGGGAGCTGTTTTTT.

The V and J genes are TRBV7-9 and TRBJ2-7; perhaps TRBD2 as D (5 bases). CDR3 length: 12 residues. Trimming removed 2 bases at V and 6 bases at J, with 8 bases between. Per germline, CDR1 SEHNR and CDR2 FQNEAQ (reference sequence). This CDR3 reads CASSLRAGEQYF. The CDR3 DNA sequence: TGTGCCAGCAGCTTACGGGCGGGCGAGCAGTACTTC. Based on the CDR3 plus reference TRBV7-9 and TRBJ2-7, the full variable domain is DTGVSQNPRHKITKRGQNVTFRCDPISEHNRLYWYRQTLGQGPEFLTYFQNEAQLEKSRLLSDRFSAERPKGSFSTLEIQRTEQGDSAMYLCASSLRAGEQYFGPGTRLTVT.

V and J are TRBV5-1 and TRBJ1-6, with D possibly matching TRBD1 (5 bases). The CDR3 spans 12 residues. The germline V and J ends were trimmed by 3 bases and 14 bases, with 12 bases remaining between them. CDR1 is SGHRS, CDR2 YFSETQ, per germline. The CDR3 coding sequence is TGCGCCAGCAGCTCCACAGGAGAAGCCCTCCACTTT. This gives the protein CASSSTGEALHF.

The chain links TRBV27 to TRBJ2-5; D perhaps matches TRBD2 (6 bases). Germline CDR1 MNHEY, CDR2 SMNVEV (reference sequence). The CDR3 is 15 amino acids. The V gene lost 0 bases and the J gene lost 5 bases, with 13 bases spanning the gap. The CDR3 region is CASSLSPSAVETQYF. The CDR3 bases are TGTGCCAGCAGTTTATCACCTAGCGCTGTTGAGACCCAGTACTTC.

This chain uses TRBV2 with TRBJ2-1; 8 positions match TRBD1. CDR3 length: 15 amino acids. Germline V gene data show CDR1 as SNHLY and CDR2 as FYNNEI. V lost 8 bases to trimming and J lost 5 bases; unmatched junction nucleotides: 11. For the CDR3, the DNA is TGTGCCAGCGGGGGTTGGCGGACAGGGAACAATGAGCAGTTCTTC. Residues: CASGGWRTGNNEQFF.

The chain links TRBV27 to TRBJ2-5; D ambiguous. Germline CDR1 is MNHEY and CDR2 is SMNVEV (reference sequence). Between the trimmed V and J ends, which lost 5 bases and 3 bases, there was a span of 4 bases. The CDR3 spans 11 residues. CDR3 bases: TGTGCCAGCAGTCAAAAAGAGACCCAGTACTTC. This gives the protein CASSQKETQYF.

In DNA form, the CDR3 reads TGTGCCAGCAGCTTACAGGGATTCGTCAATGAGCAGTTCTTC. It translates to CASSLQGFVNEQFF. The chain combines TRBV11-1 with TRBJ2-1, with a tentative D call TRBD1 (5 bases). CDR3 size: 14 residues. Trimming shortened V by 2 bases and J by 6 bases, and 11 bases separated the two germline ends. CDR1 is SGHAT and CDR2 is FQDESV in the germline V gene (reference sequence).

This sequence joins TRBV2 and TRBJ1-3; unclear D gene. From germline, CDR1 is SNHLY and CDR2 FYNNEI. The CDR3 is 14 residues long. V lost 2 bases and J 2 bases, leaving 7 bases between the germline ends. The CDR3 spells CASSERTAGNTIYF. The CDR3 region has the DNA TGTGCCAGCAGTGAAAGGACGGCTGGAAACACCATATATTTT.

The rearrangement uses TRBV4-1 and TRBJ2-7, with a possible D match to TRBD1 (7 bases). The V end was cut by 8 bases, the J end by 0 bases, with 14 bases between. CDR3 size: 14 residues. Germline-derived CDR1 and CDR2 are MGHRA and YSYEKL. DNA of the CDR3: TGCGCCAGCGCCCCGGGGGACAGCTCCTACGAGCAGTACTTC. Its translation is CASAPGDSSYEQYF.

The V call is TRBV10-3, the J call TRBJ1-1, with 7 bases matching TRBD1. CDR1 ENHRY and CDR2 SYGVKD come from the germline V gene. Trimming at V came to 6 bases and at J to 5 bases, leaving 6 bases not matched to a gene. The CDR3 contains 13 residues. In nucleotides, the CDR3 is TGTGCCATCAGGCCAGGGGGGTGGACTGAAGCTTTCTTT. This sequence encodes CAIRPGGWTEAFF.

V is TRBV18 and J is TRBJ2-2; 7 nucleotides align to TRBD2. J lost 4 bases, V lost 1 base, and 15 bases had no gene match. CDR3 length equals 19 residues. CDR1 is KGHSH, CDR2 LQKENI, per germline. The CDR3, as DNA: TGTGCCAGCTCACCACTAGATTCTGGCGGACTAGGAGTCACCGGGGAGCTGTTTTTT. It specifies CASSPLDSGGLGVTGELFF.

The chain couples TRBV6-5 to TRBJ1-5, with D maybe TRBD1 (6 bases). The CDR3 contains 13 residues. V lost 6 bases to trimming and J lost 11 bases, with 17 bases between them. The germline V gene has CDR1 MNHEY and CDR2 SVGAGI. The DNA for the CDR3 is TGTGCCAGCAGGGTGGGGGCTGGAGGGGCCCAGCATTTT. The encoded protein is CASRVGAGGAQHF.

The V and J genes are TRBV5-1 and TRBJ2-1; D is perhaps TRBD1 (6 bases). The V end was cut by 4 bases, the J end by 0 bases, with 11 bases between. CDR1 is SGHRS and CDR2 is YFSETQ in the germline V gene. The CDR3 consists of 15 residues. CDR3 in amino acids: CASSQDRSSYNEQFF. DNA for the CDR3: TGCGCCAGCAGCCAAGACAGGAGCTCCTACAATGAGCAGTTCTTC.

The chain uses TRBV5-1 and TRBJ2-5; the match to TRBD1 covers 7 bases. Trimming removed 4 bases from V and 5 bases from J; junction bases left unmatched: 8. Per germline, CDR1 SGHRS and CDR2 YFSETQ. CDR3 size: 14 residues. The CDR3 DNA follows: TGCGCCAGCAGCACCCAACAGGGGTGGGAGACCCAGTACTTC. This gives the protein CASSTQQGWETQYF.

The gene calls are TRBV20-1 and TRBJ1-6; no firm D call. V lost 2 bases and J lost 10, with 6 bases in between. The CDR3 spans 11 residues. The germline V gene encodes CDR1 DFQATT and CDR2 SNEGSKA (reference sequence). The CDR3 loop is CSARRGSPLHF. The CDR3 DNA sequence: TGCAGTGCTAGACGGGGATCACCCCTCCACTTT.